One and the same sample provided the 5 T cell receptor beta chains below, sequenced in a study of T cell changes during pregnancy in multiple sclerosis. Libraries were prepared by immunoSEQ multiplex PCR; TCRdb keeps only in-frame clonotypes and omits some of them. Here the sample spans about 50,000 clones, around 89% being singletons. The specimen was peripheral blood, collected after pregnancy. The source of these receptors is a female donor in good health, enrolled as a control in a pregnancy study.

V gene TRBV6-5 combines with J gene TRBJ2-1; the D gene is possibly TRBD2 (5 bases). There are 13 residues in the CDR3. CDR1 MNHEY and CDR2 SVGAGI come from the germline V gene. The V gene lost 7 bases and the J gene lost 5 bases, with 12 bases spanning the gap. This CDR3 is CASTRGLHNEQFF. CDR3 DNA: TGTGCCAGCACCAGAGGACTTCACAATGAGCAGTTCTTC.

The chain employs TRBV9 and TRBJ2-3; TRBD2 is a possible D gene (5 bases). CDR3 length: 15 amino acids. Germline assignment: CDR1 SGDLS and CDR2 YYNGEE. Trimming left V 0 bases short and J 6 bases short, with 14 bases between. This CDR3 reads CASSVVGSGPDTQYF. Here the CDR3 DNA reads TGTGCCAGCAGCGTAGTAGGGAGCGGCCCCGATACGCAGTATTTT.

This clone was observed once. The J gene is TRBJ2-7, the V gene TRBV5-3, with 8 bases aligning to TRBD2. TRBV5-3 is treated as an ORF (open reading frame) with a function not yet certain. The CDR3 extends over 17 amino acids. V shed 0 bases, J shed 0 bases, and the junction held 8 bases outside the gene matches. The DNA of the CDR3 is TGTGCCAGAAGCTTGGCACAGCGGGGGCCTCACTCCTACGAGCAGTACTTC. It is translated as CARSLAQRGPHSYEQYF.

The chain couples TRBV2 to TRBJ2-7; D might be TRBD1 (6 bases). V lost 8 bases and J lost 0, with 17 bases in between. Germline lookup yields CDR1 SNHLY and CDR2 FYNNEI. The CDR3 runs 15 residues. CDR3: CASSRSRGVSYEQYF. The CDR3 nucleotides read TGTGCCAGCTCGAGGTCCAGGGGAGTCTCCTACGAGCAGTACTTC.

The chain couples TRBV19 to TRBJ1-2, with TRBD1 identical over 7 bases. The junction had 20 bases not matched to a gene; V was cut back by 5 bases and J by 8 bases. CDR1 LNHDA and CDR2 SQIVND come from the germline V gene (reference sequence). The CDR3 runs to 17 residues. CDR3 sequence (DNA): TGTGCCAGTAGTCCTGGACAGGTTCCCCGGAGTAGTGGCGGCTACACCTTC. Residues: CASSPGQVPRSSGGYTF.